This T cell receptor beta chain was retrieved from a study of T cell responses to AZD1222 COVID-19 vaccine. Germline-derived CDR1 and CDR2 are MNHEY and SMNVEV (reference sequence). The CDR3 is made up of 15 amino acids. Trimming left V 6 bases short and J 4 bases short, with 18 bases between. Some clones are missing from TCRdb's copy, which holds only in-frame ones; the method was immunoSEQ multiplex PCR. The repertoire includes about 140,000 clones, 92% of them detected once, and approximately 3.8% sits in the top ten. This rearrangement joins TRBV27 to TRBJ1-2, with D maybe TRBD1 (5 bases). Source: peripheral blood, taken 28 days after the second AZD1222 dose. This clonotype was sampled from an adult who received the AZD1222 COVID-19 vaccine. The CDR3 reads CASSPSTAPRYGYTF. CDR3 DNA: TGTGCCAGCAGCCCTTCGACAGCCCCCCGCTATGGCTACACCTTC.